The rows below give T cell receptor beta chains drawn from one sample of a study of T cell responses to AZD1222 COVID-19 vaccine. TCRdb's table, derived via immunoSEQ multiplex PCR, lists solely in-frame clones and lacks some. The table records 150,000 to 200,000 clones, approximately 90% of them present only once. Sample: peripheral blood, taken 28 days after the second AZD1222 dose. Receptors originate from an adult who received the AZD1222 COVID-19 vaccine. Each CDR3 is given with its conserved first and last residue. The D gene is left open where the match is weak. For some rows the clone size is stated as once, few or many, or as a class when expanded; others skip it.

d_call j_call clone_size v_call cdr3_nt cdr3_aa
- TRBJ1-6 - TRBV7-9 TGTGCCAGCAGCGTAGTTACAGGGATCGGTTCACCCCTCCACTTT CASSVVTGIGSPLHF
- TRBJ1-1 - TRBV9 TGTGCCAGCAGCGTAGTCTCTGGGGCTAGTGAAGCTTTCTTT CASSVVSGASEAFF
- TRBJ2-1 few TRBV7-3 TGTGCCAGCAGCTTGGGAACGGGTAGTAGGGATGAGCAGTTCTTC CASSLGTGSRDEQFF
- TRBJ2-7 - TRBV4-3 TGCGCCAGCAGCCTAACCCCGACTACGAGCTCCTACGAGCAGTACTTC CASSLTPTTSSYEQYF
- TRBJ1-3 - TRBV11-2 TGTGCCAGCAGCTTAGAACGCCCGACCTACAACTCTGGAAACACCATATATTTT CASSLERPTYNSGNTIYF
TRBD2 TRBJ2-7 - TRBV2 TGTGCCAGCAGTGCCGGGACTAGCGGGAGATCCTACGAGCAGTACTTC CASSAGTSGRSYEQYF
- TRBJ1-1 - TRBV7-3 TGTGCCAGCAGCTTATCAGCCAGAACCCACACTGAAGCTTTCTTT CASSLSARTHTEAFF
- TRBJ1-4 - TRBV7-9 TGTGCCAGCAGAGAAAGGGAACGTGAAAAACTGTTTTTT CASREREREKLFF
TRBD1 TRBJ1-2 - TRBV12-3/TRBV12-4 TGTGCCAGCAGTAGGGACAGTAACTATGGCTACACCTTC CASSRDSNYGYTF
- TRBJ1-3 - TRBV9 TGTGCCAGCAGCGAGGGAGTGGGGTCTGGAAACACCATATATTTT CASSEGVGSGNTIYF
TRBD1 TRBJ2-7 - TRBV9 TGTGCCAGCAGCGCCGGGACAGGATTTATGCAGCAGTACTTC CASSAGTGFMQQYF
TRBD1 TRBJ2-7 - TRBV7-2 TGTGCCAGCACCTCCGCCGGGACAGGGGGCCCCTACGAGCAGTACTTC CASTSAGTGGPYEQYF
- TRBJ1-6 - TRBV11-2 TGTGCCAGCAGCCTCGGGCCGTCTAATTCACCCCTCCACTTT CASSLGPSNSPLHF
- TRBJ2-2 once TRBV7-2 TGTGCCAGCAGCTTAGCCGTTGGACCAACCCGGTGGACCGGGGAGCTGTTTTTT CASSLAVGPTRWTGELFF
TRBD1 TRBJ1-5 - TRBV3-1/TRBV3-2 TGTGCCAGCAGCCAGGGGACAGGGGCGCGGGGGCCCCAGCATTTT CASSQGTGARGPQHF
- TRBJ1-5 once TRBV7-6 TGTGCCAGCAGCTTAGCGGCGGGGGCAGGGCAGCCCCAGCATTTT CASSLAAGAGQPQHF
- TRBJ2-2 - TRBV29-1 TGCAGCGTTGCGACTTTAGGCACCGGGGAGCTGTTTTTT CSVATLGTGELFF
- TRBJ1-2 - TRBV27 TGTGCCAGCAGTGCCGAAGCTGGGGGGCAGCGGGGCTACACCTTC CASSAEAGGQRGYTF
TRBD1 TRBJ1-2 - TRBV6-2/TRBV6-3 TGTGCCAGCAGTTACTCCCTAACAGGGGCTAACTATGGCTACACCTTC CASSYSLTGANYGYTF
- TRBJ1-1 - TRBV7-2 TGTGCCAGCAGCTTAGAATATAGGGGGTTTGCTGAAGCTTTCTTT CASSLEYRGFAEAFF
- TRBJ2-2 - TRBV4-1 TGCGCCAGCAGCCTCCCCGAGGTTGGTTCGGTTAGGGAGGCCGGGGAGCTGTTTTTT CASSLPEVGSVREAGELFF
- TRBJ1-1 - TRBV6-5 TGTGCCAGCTGGAACACTGAAGCTTTCTTT CASWNTEAFF
- TRBJ1-5 - TRBV4-1 TGCGCCAGCAGCCAAAGGGTCACCCGTGGGCCCCAGCATTTT CASSQRVTRGPQHF
- TRBJ2-3 - TRBV7-9 TGTGCCAGCAGCTTCTCGGTGAGCACAGATACGCAGTATTTT CASSFSVSTDTQYF
TRBD2 TRBJ2-5 - TRBV4-3 TGCGCCAGCAGCCAAGTACCTGGCGGGGGGTCAGAGACCCAGTACTTC CASSQVPGGGSETQYF
TRBD2 TRBJ2-1 - TRBV12-5 TGTGCTAGTGTCGGACTAGCGGAGCCCAATGAGCAGTTCTTC CASVGLAEPNEQFF